The present entry profiles one T cell receptor beta chain with its context. This entry comes from a study of T cells after yellow fever vaccination. Trimming pared 1 base from V and 4 bases from J, leaving 14 bases between. From germline, CDR1 is LGHNA and CDR2 YNFKEQ. The CDR3 runs to 16 residues. A single record per CDR3 protein comes from TCRdb applying MiXCR to the 5' RACE reads. Here the sample spans around 530,000 distinct CDR3 sequences, about a sixth being singletons. This specimen was PBMCs, taken 4 to 6 days after the first yellow fever vaccination. The V and J genes are TRBV4-2 and TRBJ2-1; D may match TRBD1 or TRBD2 (7 bases each). The sequence was collected from a man aged 18 to 29 who received the YFV17D yellow fever vaccine. CDR3 in DNA: TGTGCCAGCAGCCAAGGGGGGGGACAGTTATACAATGAGCAGTTCTTC. It is translated as CASSQGGGQLYNEQFF.